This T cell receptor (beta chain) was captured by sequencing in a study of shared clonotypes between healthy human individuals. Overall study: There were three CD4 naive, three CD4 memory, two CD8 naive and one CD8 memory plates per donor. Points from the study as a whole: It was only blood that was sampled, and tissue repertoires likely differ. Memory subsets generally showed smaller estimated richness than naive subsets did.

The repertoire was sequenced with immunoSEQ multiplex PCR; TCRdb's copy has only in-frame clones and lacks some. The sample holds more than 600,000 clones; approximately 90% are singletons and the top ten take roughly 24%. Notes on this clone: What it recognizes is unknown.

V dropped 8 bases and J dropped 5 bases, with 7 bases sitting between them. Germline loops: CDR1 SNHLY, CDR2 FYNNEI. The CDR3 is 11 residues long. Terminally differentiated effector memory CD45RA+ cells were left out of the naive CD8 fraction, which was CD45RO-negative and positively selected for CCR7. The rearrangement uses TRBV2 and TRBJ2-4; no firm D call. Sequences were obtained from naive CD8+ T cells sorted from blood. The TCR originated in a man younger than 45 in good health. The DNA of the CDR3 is TGTGCCAGCCTCAATCAAAACATTCAGTACTTC. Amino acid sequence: CASLNQNIQYF.